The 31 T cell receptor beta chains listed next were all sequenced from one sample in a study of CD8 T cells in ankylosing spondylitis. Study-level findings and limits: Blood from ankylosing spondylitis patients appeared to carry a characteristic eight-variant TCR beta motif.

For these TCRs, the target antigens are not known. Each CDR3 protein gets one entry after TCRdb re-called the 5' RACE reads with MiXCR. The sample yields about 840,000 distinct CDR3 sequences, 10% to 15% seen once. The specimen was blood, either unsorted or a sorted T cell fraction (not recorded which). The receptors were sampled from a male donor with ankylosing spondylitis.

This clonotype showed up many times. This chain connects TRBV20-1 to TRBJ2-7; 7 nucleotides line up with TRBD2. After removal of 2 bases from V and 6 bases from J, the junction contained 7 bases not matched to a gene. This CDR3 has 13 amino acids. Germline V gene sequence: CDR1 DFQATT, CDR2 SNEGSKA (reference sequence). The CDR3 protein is CSARLLAVGEQYF. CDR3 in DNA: TGCAGTGCTAGACTGCTAGCGGTAGGCGAGCAGTACTTC.

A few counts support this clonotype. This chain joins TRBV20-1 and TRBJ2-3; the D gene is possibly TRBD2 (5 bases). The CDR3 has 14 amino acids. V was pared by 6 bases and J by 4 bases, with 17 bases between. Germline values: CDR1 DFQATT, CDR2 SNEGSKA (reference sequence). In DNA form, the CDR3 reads TGCAGTGCCGCCCTGGCGGGTGGCGCAGATACGCAGTATTTT. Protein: CSAALAGGADTQYF.

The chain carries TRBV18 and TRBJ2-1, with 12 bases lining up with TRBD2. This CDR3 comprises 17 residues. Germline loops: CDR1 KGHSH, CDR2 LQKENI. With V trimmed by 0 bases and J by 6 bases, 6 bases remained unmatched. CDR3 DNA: TGTGCCAGCTCACCACCGACCGCTAGCGGGAGGGCCAATGAGCAGTTCTTC. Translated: CASSPPTASGRANEQFF.

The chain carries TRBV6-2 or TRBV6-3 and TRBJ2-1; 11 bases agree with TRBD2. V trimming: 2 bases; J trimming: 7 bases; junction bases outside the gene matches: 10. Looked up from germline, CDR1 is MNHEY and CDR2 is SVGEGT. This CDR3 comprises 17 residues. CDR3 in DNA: TGTGCCAGCAGTTACCTGCCTACTAGCGGGAGTGTAAATGAGCAGTTCTTC. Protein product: CASSYLPTSGSVNEQFF.

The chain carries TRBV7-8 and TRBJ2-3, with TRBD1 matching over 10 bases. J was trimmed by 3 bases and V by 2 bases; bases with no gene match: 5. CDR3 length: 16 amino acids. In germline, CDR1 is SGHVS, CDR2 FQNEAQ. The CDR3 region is CASSLIWTGGTDTQYF. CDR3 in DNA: TGTGCCAGCAGCTTAATCTGGACAGGGGGGACAGATACGCAGTATTTT.

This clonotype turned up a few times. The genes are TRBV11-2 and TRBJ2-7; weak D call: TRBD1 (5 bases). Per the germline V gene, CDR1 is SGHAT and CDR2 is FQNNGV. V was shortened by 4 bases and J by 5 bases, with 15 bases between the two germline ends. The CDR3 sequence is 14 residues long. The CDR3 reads CASSSRGGAHEQYF. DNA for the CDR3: TGTGCCAGCAGCTCTAGAGGTGGGGCGCACGAGCAGTACTTC. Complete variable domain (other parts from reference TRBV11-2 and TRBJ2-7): EAGVAQSPRYKIIEKRQSVAFWCNPISGHATLYWYQQILGQGPKLLIQFQNNGVVDDSQLPKDRFSAERLKGVDSTLKIQPAKLEDSAVYLCASSSRGGAHEQYFGPGTRLTVT.

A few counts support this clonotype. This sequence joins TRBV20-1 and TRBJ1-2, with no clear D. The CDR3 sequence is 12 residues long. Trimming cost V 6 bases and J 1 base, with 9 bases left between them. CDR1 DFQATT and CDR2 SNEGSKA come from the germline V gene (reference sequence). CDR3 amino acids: CSARPFNYGYTF. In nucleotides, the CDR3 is TGCAGTGCGAGACCCTTTAACTATGGCTACACCTTC.

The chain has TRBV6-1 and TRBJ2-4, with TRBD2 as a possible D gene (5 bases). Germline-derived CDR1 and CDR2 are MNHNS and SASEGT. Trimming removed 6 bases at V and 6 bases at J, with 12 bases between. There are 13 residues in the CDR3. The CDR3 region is CASRTGSRNIQYF. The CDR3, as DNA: TGTGCCAGCAGAACTGGGAGTCGAAACATTCAGTACTTC.

The chain's CDR3 is CASSRSRGGANVLTF. The CDR3 coding sequence is TGTGCCAGCAGCCGGAGCCGAGGTGGGGCCAACGTCCTGACTTTC. V is TRBV7-9 and J is TRBJ2-6, with unresolved D. Trimming cost V 5 bases and J 3 bases, with 11 bases left between them. The V gene's germline CDR1 is SEHNR and CDR2 FQNEAQ (reference sequence). CDR3 length: 15 amino acids. The full variable domain, rest sourced from reference TRBV7-9 and TRBJ2-6, is DTGVSQNPRHKITKRGQNVTFRCDPISEHNRLYWYRQTLGQGPEFLTYFQNEAQLEKSRLLSDRFSAERPKGSFSTLEIQRTEQGDSAMYLCASSRSRGGANVLTFGAGSRLTVL.

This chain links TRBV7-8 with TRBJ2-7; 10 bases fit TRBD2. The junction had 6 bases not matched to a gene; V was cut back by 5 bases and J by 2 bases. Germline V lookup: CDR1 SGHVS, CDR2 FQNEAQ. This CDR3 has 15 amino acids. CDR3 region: CASSPGLAVTYEQYF. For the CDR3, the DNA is TGTGCCAGCAGCCCAGGACTAGCGGTTACCTACGAGCAGTACTTC. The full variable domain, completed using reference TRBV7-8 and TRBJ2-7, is GAGVSQSPRYKVAKRGQDVALRCDPISGHVSLFWYQQALGQGPEFLTYFQNEAQLDKSGLPSDRFFAERPEGSVSTLKIQRTQQEDSAVYLCASSPGLAVTYEQYFGPGTRLTVT.

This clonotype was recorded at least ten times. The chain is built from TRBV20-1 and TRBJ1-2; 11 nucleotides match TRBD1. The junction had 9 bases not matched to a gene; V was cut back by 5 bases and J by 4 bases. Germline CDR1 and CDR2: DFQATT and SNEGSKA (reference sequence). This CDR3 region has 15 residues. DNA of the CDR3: TGCAGTGCTCCCGTCCCAGGACAGGGGGCCTATGGCTACACCTTC. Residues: CSAPVPGQGAYGYTF.

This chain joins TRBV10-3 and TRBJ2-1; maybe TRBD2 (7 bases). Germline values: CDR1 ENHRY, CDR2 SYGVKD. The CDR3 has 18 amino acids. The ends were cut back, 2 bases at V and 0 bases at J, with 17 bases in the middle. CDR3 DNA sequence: TGTGCCATCAGTGAGAGGGGCGGGGGCAGGAGCTCCTACAATGAGCAGTTCTTC. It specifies CAISERGGGRSSYNEQFF.

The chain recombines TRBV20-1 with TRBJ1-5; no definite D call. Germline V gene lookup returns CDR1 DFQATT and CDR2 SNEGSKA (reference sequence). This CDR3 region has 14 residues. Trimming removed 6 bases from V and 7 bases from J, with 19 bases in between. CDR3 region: CSAFSVRVHQPQHF. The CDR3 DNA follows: TGCAGTGCATTCAGTGTGCGAGTACACCAGCCCCAGCATTTT.

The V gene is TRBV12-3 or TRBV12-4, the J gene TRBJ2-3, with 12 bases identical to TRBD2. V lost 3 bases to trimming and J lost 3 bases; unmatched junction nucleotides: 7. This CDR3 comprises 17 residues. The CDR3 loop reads CASSLRTSGALTDTQYF. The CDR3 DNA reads TGTGCCAGCAGTTTGCGGACTAGCGGGGCCTTAACAGATACGCAGTATTTT.

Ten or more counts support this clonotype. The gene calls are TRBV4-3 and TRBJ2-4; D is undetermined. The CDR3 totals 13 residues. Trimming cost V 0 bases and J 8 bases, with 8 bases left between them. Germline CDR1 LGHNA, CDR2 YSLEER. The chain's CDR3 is CASSQDSGDIQYF. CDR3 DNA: TGCGCCAGCAGCCAAGATAGTGGGGACATTCAGTACTTC.

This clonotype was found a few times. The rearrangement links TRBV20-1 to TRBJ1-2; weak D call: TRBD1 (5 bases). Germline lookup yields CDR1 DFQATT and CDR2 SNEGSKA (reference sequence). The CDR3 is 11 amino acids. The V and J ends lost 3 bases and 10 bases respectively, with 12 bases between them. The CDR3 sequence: CSASHSTDYTF. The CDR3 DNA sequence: TGCAGTGCTAGCCATTCGACAGACTACACCTTC.

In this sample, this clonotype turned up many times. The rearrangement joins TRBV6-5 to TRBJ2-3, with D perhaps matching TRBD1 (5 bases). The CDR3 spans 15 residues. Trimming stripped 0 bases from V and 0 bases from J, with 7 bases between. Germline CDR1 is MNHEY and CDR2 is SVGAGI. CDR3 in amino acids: CASSYSGHSTDTQYF. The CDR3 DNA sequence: TGTGCCAGCAGTTACTCTGGACATAGCACAGATACGCAGTATTTT.

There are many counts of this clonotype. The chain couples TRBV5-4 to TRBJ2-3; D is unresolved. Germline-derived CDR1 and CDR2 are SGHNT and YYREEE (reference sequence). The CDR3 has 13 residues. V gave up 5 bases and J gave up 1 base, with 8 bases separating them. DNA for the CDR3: TGTGCCAGCAGTGTAAGTCGCACAGATACGCAGTATTTT. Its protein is CASSVSRTDTQYF.

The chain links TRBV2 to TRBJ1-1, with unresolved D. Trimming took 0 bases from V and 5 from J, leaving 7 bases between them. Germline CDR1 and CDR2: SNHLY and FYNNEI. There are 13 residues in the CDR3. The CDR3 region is CASSEAPVTEAFF. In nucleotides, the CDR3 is TGTGCCAGCAGTGAAGCCCCGGTGACTGAAGCTTTCTTT.

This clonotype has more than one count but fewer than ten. CDR3 sequence: CASSFRVGGQETQYF. The CDR3 DNA reads as TGTGCCAGCTCATTCAGGGTTGGAGGCCAAGAGACCCAGTACTTC. The V and J genes are TRBV18 and TRBJ2-5; D is tentatively TRBD1 or TRBD2 (5 bases each). This CDR3 region has 15 residues. Germline CDR1 is KGHSH and CDR2 is LQKENI. The V gene lost 5 bases and the J gene lost 1 base, with 14 bases spanning the gap.

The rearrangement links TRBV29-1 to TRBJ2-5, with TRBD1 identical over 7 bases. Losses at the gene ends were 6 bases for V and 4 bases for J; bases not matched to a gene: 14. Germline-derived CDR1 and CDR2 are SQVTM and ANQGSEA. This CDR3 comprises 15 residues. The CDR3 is CSVLGQATPSETQYF. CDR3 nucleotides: TGCAGCGTCCTAGGACAGGCTACTCCTTCAGAGACCCAGTACTTC.

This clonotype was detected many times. CDR3 coding DNA: TGCAGTGCTAGAGTCGGGAGTTCCTATGGCTACACCTTC. It translates to CSARVGSSYGYTF. The rearrangement uses TRBV20-1 and TRBJ1-2; D call uncertain. This CDR3 has 13 residues. Per germline, CDR1 DFQATT and CDR2 SNEGSKA (reference sequence). V lost 1 base and J lost 4, with 10 bases in between.

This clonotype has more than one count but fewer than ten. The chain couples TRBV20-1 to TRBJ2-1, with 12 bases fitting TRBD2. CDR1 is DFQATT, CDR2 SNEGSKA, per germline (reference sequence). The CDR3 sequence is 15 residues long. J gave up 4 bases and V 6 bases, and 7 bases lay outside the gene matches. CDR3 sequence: CSAPYTSGRYNEQFF. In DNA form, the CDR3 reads TGCAGTGCACCTTATACTAGCGGGAGGTACAATGAGCAGTTCTTC.

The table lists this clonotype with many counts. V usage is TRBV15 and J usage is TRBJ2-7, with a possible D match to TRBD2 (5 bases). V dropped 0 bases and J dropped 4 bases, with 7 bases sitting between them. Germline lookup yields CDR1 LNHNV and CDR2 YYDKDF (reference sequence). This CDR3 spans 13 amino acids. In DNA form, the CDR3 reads TGTGCCACCAGCAGAGATCCGGGGTACGAGCAGTACTTC. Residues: CATSRDPGYEQYF.

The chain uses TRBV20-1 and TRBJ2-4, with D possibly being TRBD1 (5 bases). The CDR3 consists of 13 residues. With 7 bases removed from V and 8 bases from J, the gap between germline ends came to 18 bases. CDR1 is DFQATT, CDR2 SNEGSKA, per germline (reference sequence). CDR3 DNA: TGCAGTGTTCAAAGGGGCGATTTGGACATTCAGTACTTC. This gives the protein CSVQRGDLDIQYF.

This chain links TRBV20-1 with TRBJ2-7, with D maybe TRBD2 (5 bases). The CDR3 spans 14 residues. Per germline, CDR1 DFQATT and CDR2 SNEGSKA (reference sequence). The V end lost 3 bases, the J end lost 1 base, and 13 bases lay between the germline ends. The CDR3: CSARKADSSYEQYF. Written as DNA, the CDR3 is TGCAGTGCTAGGAAAGCGGACTCTTCCTACGAGCAGTACTTC.

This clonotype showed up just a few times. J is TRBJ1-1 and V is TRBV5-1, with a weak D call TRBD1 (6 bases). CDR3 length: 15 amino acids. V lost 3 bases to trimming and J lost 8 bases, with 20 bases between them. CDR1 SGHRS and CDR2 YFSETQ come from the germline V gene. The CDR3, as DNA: TGCGCCAGCAGCTCCAGGACAGCCGCAGGGTCCGAAGCTTTCTTT. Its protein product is CASSSRTAAGSEAFF.

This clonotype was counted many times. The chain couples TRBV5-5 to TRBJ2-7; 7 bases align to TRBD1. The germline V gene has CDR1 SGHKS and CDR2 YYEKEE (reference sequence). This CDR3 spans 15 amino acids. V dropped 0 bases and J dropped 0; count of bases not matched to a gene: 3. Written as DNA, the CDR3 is TGTGCCAGCAGCTTGGGGACAGGTTTCTCCTACGAGCAGTACTTC. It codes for CASSLGTGFSYEQYF.

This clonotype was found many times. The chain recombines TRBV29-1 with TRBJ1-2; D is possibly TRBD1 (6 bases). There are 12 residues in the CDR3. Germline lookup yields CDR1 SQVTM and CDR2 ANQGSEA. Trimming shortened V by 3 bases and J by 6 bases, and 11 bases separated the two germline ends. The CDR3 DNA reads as TGCAGCGTTGAGGATGCAGGGGATGGCTACACCTTC. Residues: CSVEDAGDGYTF.

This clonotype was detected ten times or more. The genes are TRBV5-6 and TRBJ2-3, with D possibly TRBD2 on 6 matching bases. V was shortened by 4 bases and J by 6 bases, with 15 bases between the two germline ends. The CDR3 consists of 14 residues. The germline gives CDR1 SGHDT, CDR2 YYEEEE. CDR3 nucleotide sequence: TGTGCCAGCAGCAACGCGGGGCCGAGGGATACGCAGTATTTT. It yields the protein CASSNAGPRDTQYF.

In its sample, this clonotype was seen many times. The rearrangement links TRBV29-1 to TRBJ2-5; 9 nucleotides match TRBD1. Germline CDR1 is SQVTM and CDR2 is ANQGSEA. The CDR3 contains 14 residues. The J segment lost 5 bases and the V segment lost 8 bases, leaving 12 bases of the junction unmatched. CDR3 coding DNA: TGCAGCCTTCGGACAGGGGCCAATGTGGAGACCCAGTACTTC. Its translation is CSLRTGANVETQYF.